This passage covers 7 T cell receptor beta chains from one sample sequenced in a study of blood T cell repertoires in COVID-19. Assay used: immunoSEQ multiplex PCR; TCRdb lists only in-frame clones, some missing. The table has approximately 170,000 clones, more than 80% seen once; the top ten hold about 12%. Input material: PBMCs or T cells enriched from blood (not recorded which). These receptors came from a man aged 50-60 years who had recovered from COVID-19.

This rearrangement joins TRBV27 to TRBJ2-3; TRBD2 might be the D (6 bases). The CDR3 has 11 amino acids. Germline CDR1 reads MNHEY; CDR2 reads SMNVEV (reference sequence). The V end lost 2 bases, the J end lost 9 bases, and 6 bases lay between the germline ends. CDR3 residues: CASSLAGTQYF. CDR3 bases: TGTGCCAGCAGTTTAGCGGGAACGCAGTATTTT.

V is TRBV7-2 and J is TRBJ2-5, with 8 bases aligning to TRBD2. The V and J ends lost 2 bases and 1 base, in that order; junction bases with no gene match: 6. Looked up from germline, CDR1 is SGHTA and CDR2 is FQGNSA. This CDR3 spans 16 amino acids. CDR3 region: CASSLSGLARQETQYF. Here the CDR3 DNA reads TGTGCCAGCAGCTTAAGCGGACTAGCCCGCCAAGAGACCCAGTACTTC.

The rearrangement joins TRBV7-2 to TRBJ2-5; D gene unclear. The V end was cut by 2 bases, the J end by 0 bases, with 7 bases between. The germline V gene encodes CDR1 SGHTA and CDR2 FQGNSA. The CDR3 has 14 amino acids. The CDR3 is CASSLSLYQETQYF. CDR3 in DNA: TGTGCCAGCAGCTTATCCCTTTACCAAGAGACCCAGTACTTC.

The gene calls are TRBV5-1 and TRBJ2-7; 8 bases match TRBD2. The V gene end was trimmed by 2 bases and the J gene end by 3 bases; junction bases not matched to a gene: 7. Germline V gene lookup returns CDR1 SGHRS and CDR2 YFSETQ. This CDR3 has 15 amino acids. The CDR3 nucleotides read TGCGCCAGCAGCTTTTATAGCGGGGTTGGCTACGAGCAGTACTTC. Its translation is CASSFYSGVGYEQYF.

A single count supports this clone. This chain links TRBV5-1 with TRBJ2-3; a possible D gene is TRBD2 (5 bases). Trimming stripped 4 bases from V and 1 base from J, with 10 bases between. Germline assignment: CDR1 SGHRS and CDR2 YFSETQ. The CDR3 is made up of 14 amino acids. The CDR3 coding sequence is TGCGCCAGCAGCCCTAGCTATCGCACAGATACGCAGTATTTT. It encodes CASSPSYRTDTQYF.

The CDR3 protein is CASSLGSYNEQFF. CDR3 bases: TGTGCCAGCAGTTTAGGCAGTTACAATGAGCAGTTCTTC. V is TRBV27 and J is TRBJ2-1, with unresolved D. CDR1 is MNHEY, CDR2 SMNVEV, per germline (reference sequence). Trimming pared 2 bases from V and 4 bases from J, leaving 6 bases between. The CDR3 length is 13 residues.

The chain employs TRBV6-5 and TRBJ1-1; 8 bases align to TRBD1. There are 15 residues in the CDR3. Germline V gene sequence: CDR1 MNHEY, CDR2 SVGAGI. Trimming removed 0 bases from V and 1 base from J; junction bases left unmatched: 1. In nucleotides, the CDR3 is TGTGCCAGCAGTTACTCGGACAGGGAGAACACTGAAGCTTTCTTT. Protein: CASSYSDRENTEAFF.